The rows below give T cell receptor beta chains drawn from one sample of a study of cytomegalovirus exposure and HLA in healthy donors. This table comes from immunoSEQ multiplex PCR, and its TCRdb copy is limited to in-frame clones, with some not included. The repertoire holds hundreds of thousands of clones, with around 88% as singletons. Sequenced input: PBMCs. These receptors all stem from a woman aged 18-29 years in good health and CMV-seronegative. The CDR3 runs from the conserved cysteine through the conserved F or W. Fields, in order: D gene, V gene, J gene, clone size, CDR3 DNA, CDR3 protein. The D gene is left open where the match is weak. Clone size, where shown, is once, few, many, or a class for clones that have expanded.

d_call: -
v_call: TRBV7-9
j_call: TRBJ1-2
clone_size: -
cdr3_nt: TGTGCCAGCAGCTTAAGTGGGGCAGAACTAAACTATGGCTACACCTTC
cdr3_aa: CASSLSGAELNYGYTF

d_call: -
v_call: TRBV2
j_call: TRBJ1-5
clone_size: few
cdr3_nt: TGTGCCAGCACCGGGGGGGACCTTGGCAATCAGCCCCAGCATTTT
cdr3_aa: CASTGGDLGNQPQHF

d_call: -
v_call: TRBV30
j_call: TRBJ2-7
clone_size: -
cdr3_nt: TGTGCCTGGAGGAGAGGGGAGCAGTACTTC
cdr3_aa: CAWRRGEQYF

d_call: TRBD2
v_call: TRBV9
j_call: TRBJ2-1
clone_size: -
cdr3_nt: TGTGCCAGCACGAGAACCTTAGCGGGAGACCATGAGCAGTTCTTC
cdr3_aa: CASTRTLAGDHEQFF

d_call: TRBD2
v_call: TRBV4-2
j_call: TRBJ2-2
clone_size: -
cdr3_nt: TGTGCCAGCAGGACTAGCGGTAACACCGGGGAGCTGTTTTTT
cdr3_aa: CASRTSGNTGELFF

d_call: -
v_call: TRBV5-3
j_call: TRBJ1-2
clone_size: -
cdr3_nt: TGTGCCAGAAGCATCACAGGGAACTATGGCTACACCTTC
cdr3_aa: CARSITGNYGYTF

d_call: -
v_call: TRBV4-2
j_call: TRBJ1-2
clone_size: -
cdr3_nt: TGTGCCAGCAGCCACCTTCAGGGGCGGGACTATGGCTACACCTTC
cdr3_aa: CASSHLQGRDYGYTF

d_call: TRBD2
v_call: TRBV25-1
j_call: TRBJ2-7
clone_size: -
cdr3_nt: TGTGCCAGCAGTGATTGGACTAGCGGGAGTTACGAGCAGTACTTC
cdr3_aa: CASSDWTSGSYEQYF

d_call: TRBD2
v_call: TRBV19
j_call: TRBJ2-3
clone_size: -
cdr3_nt: TGTGCCAGTAGTATTAAAGGACTAGCGGGGGCGAAGGGGACAGATACGCAGTATTTT
cdr3_aa: CASSIKGLAGAKGTDTQYF

d_call: TRBD1
v_call: TRBV11-3
j_call: TRBJ1-2
clone_size: -
cdr3_nt: TGTGCCAGCAGCTTAGTAGGGGGCGGGAAGAATGGCTACACCTTC
cdr3_aa: CASSLVGGGKNGYTF

d_call: -
v_call: TRBV7-2
j_call: TRBJ2-1
clone_size: once
cdr3_nt: TGTGCCAGCAGCTCCAGGGGTGGCCCCTACAATGAGCAGTTCTTC
cdr3_aa: CASSSRGGPYNEQFF

d_call: -
v_call: TRBV7-9
j_call: TRBJ1-1
clone_size: -
cdr3_nt: TGTGCCAGCAGCTTAGTGGGCCAAACCGAAGCTTTCTTT
cdr3_aa: CASSLVGQTEAFF

d_call: TRBD1
v_call: TRBV6-4
j_call: TRBJ1-1
clone_size: -
cdr3_nt: TGTGCCAGCAGCGACCGGGACAGGAGGAACACTGAAGCTTTCTTT
cdr3_aa: CASSDRDRRNTEAFF

d_call: TRBD2
v_call: TRBV10-2
j_call: TRBJ2-1
clone_size: -
cdr3_nt: TGCGCCAGCAGTGATCCTGCGGGGGGGAACAATGAGCAGTTCTTC
cdr3_aa: CASSDPAGGNNEQFF

d_call: TRBD2
v_call: TRBV4-2
j_call: TRBJ2-7
clone_size: -
cdr3_nt: TGTGCCAGCAGCCAAGATTTCGGCGGGAGGTTGTACGAGCAGTACTTC
cdr3_aa: CASSQDFGGRLYEQYF

d_call: -
v_call: TRBV14
j_call: TRBJ2-7
clone_size: -
cdr3_nt: TGTGCCAGCAGCCAAGATTGGAGGGGACTCTCCTACGAGCAGTACTTC
cdr3_aa: CASSQDWRGLSYEQYF

d_call: TRBD1
v_call: TRBV6-6
j_call: TRBJ1-2
clone_size: -
cdr3_nt: TGTGCCAGCAGCCTGGACAGGGTCGAGGGCTACACCTTC
cdr3_aa: CASSLDRVEGYTF

d_call: -
v_call: TRBV9
j_call: TRBJ2-7
clone_size: -
cdr3_nt: TGTGCCAGCAGCGTAGTCCCCGGTTACGAGCAGTACTTC
cdr3_aa: CASSVVPGYEQYF

d_call: TRBD1
v_call: TRBV10-1
j_call: TRBJ2-4
clone_size: -
cdr3_nt: TGCGCCAGCAAAATCGACCGGGACAGGGTTGAAAACATTCAGTACTTC
cdr3_aa: CASKIDRDRVENIQYF

d_call: -
v_call: TRBV4-2
j_call: TRBJ2-7
clone_size: -
cdr3_nt: TGTGCCAGCAGCCAAGGTCCTGGTAGCTCCTACGAGCAGTACTTC
cdr3_aa: CASSQGPGSSYEQYF

d_call: TRBD2
v_call: TRBV27
j_call: TRBJ2-2
clone_size: -
cdr3_nt: TGTGCCAGCAGTAACACCGGGACTAGCCTCGGCGAGCTGTTTTTT
cdr3_aa: CASSNTGTSLGELFF

d_call: TRBD1
v_call: TRBV5-4
j_call: TRBJ2-7
clone_size: few
cdr3_nt: TGTGCCAGCAGTCCCGACAGGGCCCACGAGCAGTACTTC
cdr3_aa: CASSPDRAHEQYF

d_call: TRBD1
v_call: TRBV10-1
j_call: TRBJ2-2
clone_size: -
cdr3_nt: TGCGCCAGCAGCGGGACAGGGGTTAACGGGGAGCTGTTTTTT
cdr3_aa: CASSGTGVNGELFF

d_call: TRBD1
v_call: TRBV7-3
j_call: TRBJ1-1
clone_size: -
cdr3_nt: TGTGCCAGCAGCCGCGATACCCCGACAGGGCCCCTCTGGACTGAAGCTTTCTTT
cdr3_aa: CASSRDTPTGPLWTEAFF

d_call: TRBD2
v_call: TRBV7-2
j_call: TRBJ2-7
clone_size: -
cdr3_nt: TGTGCCAGCAGCTCCCAAGCGGGGGGGCCGGACGAGCAGTACTTC
cdr3_aa: CASSSQAGGPDEQYF

d_call: TRBD2
v_call: TRBV5-1
j_call: TRBJ2-7
clone_size: -
cdr3_nt: TGCGCCAGCAGCCGTAGCGGGGGTTACGAGCAGTACTTC
cdr3_aa: CASSRSGGYEQYF

d_call: TRBD2
v_call: TRBV10-3
j_call: TRBJ2-7
clone_size: -
cdr3_nt: TGTGCCATCAGCGGCGTCCGGGACTACCTTACCTACGAGCAGTACTTC
cdr3_aa: CAISGVRDYLTYEQYF

d_call: -
v_call: TRBV5-1
j_call: TRBJ1-6
clone_size: -
cdr3_nt: TGCGCCAGCAAAGTATCGTCAGGCGGGGGGTATTCACCCCTCCACTTT
cdr3_aa: CASKVSSGGGYSPLHF

d_call: TRBD2
v_call: TRBV19
j_call: TRBJ2-1
clone_size: -
cdr3_nt: TGTGCCAGTAGTTCGGTTGCGGGAGTTGACAATGAGCAGTTCTTC
cdr3_aa: CASSSVAGVDNEQFF